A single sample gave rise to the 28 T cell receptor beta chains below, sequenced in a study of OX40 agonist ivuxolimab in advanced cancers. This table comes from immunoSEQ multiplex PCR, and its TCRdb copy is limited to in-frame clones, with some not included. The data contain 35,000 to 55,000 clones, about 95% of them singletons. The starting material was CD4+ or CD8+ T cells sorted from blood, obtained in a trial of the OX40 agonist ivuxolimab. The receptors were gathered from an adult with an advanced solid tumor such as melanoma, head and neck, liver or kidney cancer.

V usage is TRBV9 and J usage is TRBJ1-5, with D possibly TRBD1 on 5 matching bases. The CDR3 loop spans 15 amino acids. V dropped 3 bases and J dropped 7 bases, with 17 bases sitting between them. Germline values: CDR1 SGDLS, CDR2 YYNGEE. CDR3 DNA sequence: TGTGCCAGCAGCGCGAGGGACTCGTTCTTGCAGCCCCAGCATTTT. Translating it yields CASSARDSFLQPQHF. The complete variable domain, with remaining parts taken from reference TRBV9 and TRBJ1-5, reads DSGVTQTPKHLITATGQRVTLRCSPRSGDLSVYWYQQSLDQGLQFLIQYYNGEERAKGNILERFSAQQFPDLHSELNLSSLELGDSALYFCASSARDSFLQPQHFGDGTRLSIL.

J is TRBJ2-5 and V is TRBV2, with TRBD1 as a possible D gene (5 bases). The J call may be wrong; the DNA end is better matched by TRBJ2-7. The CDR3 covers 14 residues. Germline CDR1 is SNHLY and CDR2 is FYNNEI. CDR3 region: CASRWTLQRHEQYF. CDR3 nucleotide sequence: TGTGCCAGCAGATGGACACTCCAAAGGCACGAGCAGTACTTC.

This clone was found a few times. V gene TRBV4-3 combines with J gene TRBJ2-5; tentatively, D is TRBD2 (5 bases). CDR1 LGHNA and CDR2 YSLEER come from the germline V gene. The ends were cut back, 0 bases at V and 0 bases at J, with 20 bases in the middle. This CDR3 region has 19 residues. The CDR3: CASSQERVARSGYQETQYF. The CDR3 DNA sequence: TGCGCCAGCAGCCAAGAGCGGGTAGCCCGAAGTGGGTACCAAGAGACCCAGTACTTC.

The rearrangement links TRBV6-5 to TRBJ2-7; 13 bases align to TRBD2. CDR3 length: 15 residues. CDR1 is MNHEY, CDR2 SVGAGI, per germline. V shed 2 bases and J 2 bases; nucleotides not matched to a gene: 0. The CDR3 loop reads CASSYGTSGTYEQYF. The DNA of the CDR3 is TGTGCCAGCAGTTACGGGACTAGCGGGACCTACGAGCAGTACTTC.

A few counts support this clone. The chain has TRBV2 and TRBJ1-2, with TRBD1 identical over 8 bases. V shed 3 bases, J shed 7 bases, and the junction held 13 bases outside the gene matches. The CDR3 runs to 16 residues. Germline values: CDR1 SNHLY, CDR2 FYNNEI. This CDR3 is CASSEEGGQGIGGYTF. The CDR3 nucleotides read TGTGCCAGCAGTGAGGAGGGTGGACAGGGTATAGGTGGCTACACCTTC.

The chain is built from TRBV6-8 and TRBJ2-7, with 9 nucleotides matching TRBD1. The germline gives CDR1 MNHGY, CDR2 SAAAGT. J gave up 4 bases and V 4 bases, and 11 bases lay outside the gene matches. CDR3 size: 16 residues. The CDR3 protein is CASSLNQTGTGYEQYF. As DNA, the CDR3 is TGTGCCAGCAGTTTAAACCAAACCGGGACAGGGTACGAGCAGTACTTC.

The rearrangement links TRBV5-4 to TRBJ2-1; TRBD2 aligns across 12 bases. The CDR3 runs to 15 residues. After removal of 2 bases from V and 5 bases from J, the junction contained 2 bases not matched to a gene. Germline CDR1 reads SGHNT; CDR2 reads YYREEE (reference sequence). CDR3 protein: CASSFRTSGNNEQFF. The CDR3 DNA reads TGTGCCAGCAGCTTCCGGACTAGCGGGAACAATGAGCAGTTCTTC.

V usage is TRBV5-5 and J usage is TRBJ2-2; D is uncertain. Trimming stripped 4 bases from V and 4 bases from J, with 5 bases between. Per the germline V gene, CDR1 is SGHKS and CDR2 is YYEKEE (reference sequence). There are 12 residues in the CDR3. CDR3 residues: CASSPGTGELFF. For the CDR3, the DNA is TGTGCCAGCAGCCCAGGCACCGGGGAGCTGTTTTTT.

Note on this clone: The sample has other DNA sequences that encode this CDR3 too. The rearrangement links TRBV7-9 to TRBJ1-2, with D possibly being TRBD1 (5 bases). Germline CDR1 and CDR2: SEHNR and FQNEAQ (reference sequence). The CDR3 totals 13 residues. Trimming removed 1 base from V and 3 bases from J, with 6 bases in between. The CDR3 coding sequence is TGTGCCAGCAGCTTAGGGGGCGACTATGGCTACACCTTC. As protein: CASSLGGDYGYTF.

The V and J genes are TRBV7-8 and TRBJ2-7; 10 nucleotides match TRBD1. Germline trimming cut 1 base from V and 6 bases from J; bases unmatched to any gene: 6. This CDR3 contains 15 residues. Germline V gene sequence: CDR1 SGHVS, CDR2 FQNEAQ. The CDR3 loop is CASSLGGTGDREQYF. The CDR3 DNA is TGTGCCAGCAGCTTAGGCGGGACAGGGGACCGCGAGCAGTACTTC.

CDR3 in amino acids: CASSLGLAGDNEQFF. In nucleotides, the CDR3 is TGTGCCAGCAGCTTAGGCCTAGCGGGAGACAATGAGCAGTTCTTC. This chain uses TRBV7-9 with TRBJ2-1; 10 nucleotides align to TRBD2. V dropped 1 base and J dropped 5; count of bases not matched to a gene: 2. The CDR3 length is 15 residues. The germline gives CDR1 SEHNR, CDR2 FQNEAQ (reference sequence).

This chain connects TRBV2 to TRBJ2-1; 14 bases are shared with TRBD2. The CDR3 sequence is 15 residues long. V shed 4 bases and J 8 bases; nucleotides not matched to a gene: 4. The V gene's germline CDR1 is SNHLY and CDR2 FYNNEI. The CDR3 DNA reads TGTGCCAGCAGTGTTTGGACTAGCGGGAGGTATGAGCAGTTCTTC. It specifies CASSVWTSGRYEQFF.

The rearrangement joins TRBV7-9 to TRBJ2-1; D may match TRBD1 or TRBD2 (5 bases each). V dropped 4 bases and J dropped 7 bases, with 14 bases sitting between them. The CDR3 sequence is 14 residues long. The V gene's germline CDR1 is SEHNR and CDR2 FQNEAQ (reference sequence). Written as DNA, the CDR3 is TGTGCCAGCAGCTATCTAGCAGGGCTGAATGAGCAGTTCTTC. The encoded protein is CASSYLAGLNEQFF.

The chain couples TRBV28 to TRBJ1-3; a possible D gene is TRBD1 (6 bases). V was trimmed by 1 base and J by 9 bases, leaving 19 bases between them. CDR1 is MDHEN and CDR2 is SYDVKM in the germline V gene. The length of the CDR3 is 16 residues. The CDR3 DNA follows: TGTGCCAGCAGTTTATCGGGGATGGGGGCTTGGAGCACCATATATTTT. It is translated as CASSLSGMGAWSTIYF.

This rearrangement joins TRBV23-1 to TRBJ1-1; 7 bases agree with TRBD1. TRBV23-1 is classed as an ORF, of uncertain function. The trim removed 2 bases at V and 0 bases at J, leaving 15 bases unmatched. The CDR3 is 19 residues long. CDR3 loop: CASSQALGDRWDLNTEAFF. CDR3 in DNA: TGCGCCAGCAGTCAAGCTTTAGGGGACAGATGGGATTTGAACACTGAAGCTTTCTTT.

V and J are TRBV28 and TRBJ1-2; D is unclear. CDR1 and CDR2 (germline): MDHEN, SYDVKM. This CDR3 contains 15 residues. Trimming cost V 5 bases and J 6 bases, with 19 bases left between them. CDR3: CASSTPPGRRDGYTF. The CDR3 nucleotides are TGTGCCAGCAGTACCCCTCCGGGTCGGAGGGATGGCTACACCTTC.

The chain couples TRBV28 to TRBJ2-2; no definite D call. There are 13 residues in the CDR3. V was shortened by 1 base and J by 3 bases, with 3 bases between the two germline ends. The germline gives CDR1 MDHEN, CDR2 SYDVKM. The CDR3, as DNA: TGTGCCAGCAGTTTATATGACACCGGGGAGCTGTTTTTT. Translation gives CASSLYDTGELFF.

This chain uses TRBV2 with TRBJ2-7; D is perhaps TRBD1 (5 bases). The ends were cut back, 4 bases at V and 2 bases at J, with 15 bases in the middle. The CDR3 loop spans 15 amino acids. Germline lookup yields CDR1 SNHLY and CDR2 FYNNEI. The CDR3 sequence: CASSGEVTETYEQYF. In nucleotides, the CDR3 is TGTGCCAGCAGTGGTGAGGTGACAGAAACCTACGAGCAGTACTTC.

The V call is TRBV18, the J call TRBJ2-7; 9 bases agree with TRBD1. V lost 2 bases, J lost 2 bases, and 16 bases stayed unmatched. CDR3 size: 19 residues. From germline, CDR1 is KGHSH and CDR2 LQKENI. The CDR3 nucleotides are TGTGCCAGCTCACCATCACAGGGGGCAAGAAGGGGATCGACCTACGAGCAGTACTTC. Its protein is CASSPSQGARRGSTYEQYF. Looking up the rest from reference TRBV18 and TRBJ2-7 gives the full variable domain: NAGVMQNPRHLVRRRGQEARLRCSPMKGHSHVYWYRQLPEEGLKFMVYLQKENIIDESGMPKERFSAEFPKEGPSILRIQQVVRGDSAAYFCASSPSQGARRGSTYEQYFGPGTRLTVT.

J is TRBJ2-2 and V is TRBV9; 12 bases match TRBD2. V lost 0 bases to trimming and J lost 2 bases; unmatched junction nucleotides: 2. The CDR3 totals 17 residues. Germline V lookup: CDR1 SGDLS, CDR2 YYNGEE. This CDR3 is CASSVALAGGNTGELFF. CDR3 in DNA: TGTGCCAGCAGCGTAGCACTAGCGGGAGGTAACACCGGGGAGCTGTTTTTT.

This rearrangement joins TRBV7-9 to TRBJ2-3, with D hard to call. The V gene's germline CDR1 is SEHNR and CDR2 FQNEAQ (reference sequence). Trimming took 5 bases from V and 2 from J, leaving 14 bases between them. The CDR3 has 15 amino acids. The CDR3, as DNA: TGTGCCAGCAGCCCCTGGGTAGGGAACACAGATACGCAGTATTTT. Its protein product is CASSPWVGNTDTQYF.

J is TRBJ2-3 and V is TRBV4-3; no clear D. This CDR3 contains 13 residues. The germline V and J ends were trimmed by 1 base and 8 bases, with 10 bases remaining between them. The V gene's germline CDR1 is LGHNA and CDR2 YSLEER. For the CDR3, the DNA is TGCGCCAGCAGCCAAGGGGTACCCGGTACGCAGTATTTT. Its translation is CASSQGVPGTQYF.

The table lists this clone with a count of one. CDR3 loop: CASSLGQGAHNEQFF. The CDR3, as DNA: TGTGCCAGCAGCCTTGGACAGGGGGCGCACAATGAGCAGTTCTTC. V is TRBV7-3 and J is TRBJ2-1; 11 nucleotides agree with TRBD1. CDR3 length: 15 amino acids. Germline CDR1 is SGHTA and CDR2 is FQGTGA. Trimming took 5 bases from V and 5 from J; bases not matched to a gene: 5.

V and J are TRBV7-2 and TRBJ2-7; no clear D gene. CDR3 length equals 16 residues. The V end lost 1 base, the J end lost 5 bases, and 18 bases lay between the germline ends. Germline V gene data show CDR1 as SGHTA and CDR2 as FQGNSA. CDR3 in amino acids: CASSLGVLAPIHEQYF. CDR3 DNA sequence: TGTGCCAGCAGCTTAGGCGTGTTAGCCCCGATCCACGAGCAGTACTTC. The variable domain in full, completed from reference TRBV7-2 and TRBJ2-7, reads GAGVSQSPSNKVTEKGKDVELRCDPISGHTALYWYRQSLGQGLEFLIYFQGNSAPDKSGLPSDRFSAERTGGSVSTLTIQRTQQEDSAVYLCASSLGVLAPIHEQYFGPGTRLTVT.

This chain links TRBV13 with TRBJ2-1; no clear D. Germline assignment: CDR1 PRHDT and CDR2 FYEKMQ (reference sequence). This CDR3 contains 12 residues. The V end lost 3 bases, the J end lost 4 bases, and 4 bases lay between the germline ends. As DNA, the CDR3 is TGTGCCAGCAGCTTCGCGTACAATGAGCAGTTCTTC. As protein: CASSFAYNEQFF. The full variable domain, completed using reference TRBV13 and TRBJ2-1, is AAGVIQSPRHLIKEKRETATLKCYPIPRHDTVYWYQQGPGQDPQFLISFYEKMQSDKGSIPDRFSAQQFSDYHSELNMSSLELGDSALYFCASSFAYNEQFFGPGTRLTVL.

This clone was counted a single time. CDR3 DNA: TGTGCCAGCAGTTCGAATTGGGACACCGAATCCGGCTACACCTTC. This sequence encodes CASSSNWDTESGYTF. The chain carries TRBV25-1 and TRBJ1-2; D may be TRBD1 (6 bases). The CDR3 covers 15 residues. Per the germline V gene, CDR1 is MGHDK and CDR2 is SYGVNS. The V end was cut by 5 bases, the J end by 8 bases, with 21 bases between.

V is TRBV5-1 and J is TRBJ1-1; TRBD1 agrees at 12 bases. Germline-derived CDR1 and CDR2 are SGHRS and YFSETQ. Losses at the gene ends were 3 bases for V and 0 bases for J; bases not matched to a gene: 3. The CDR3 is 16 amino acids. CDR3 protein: CASSSGDRGLNTEAFF. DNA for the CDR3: TGCGCCAGCAGCTCAGGGGACAGGGGGCTGAACACTGAAGCTTTCTTT.

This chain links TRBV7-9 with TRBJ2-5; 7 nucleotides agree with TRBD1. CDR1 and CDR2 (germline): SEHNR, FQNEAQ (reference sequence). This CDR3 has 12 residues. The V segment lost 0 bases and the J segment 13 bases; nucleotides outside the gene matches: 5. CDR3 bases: TGTGCCAGCAGCTTAGCTTCGGACAGGCCGTACTTC. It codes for CASSLASDRPYF.